This T cell receptor (beta chain) was identified in a study of Ad26.COV2.S vaccination and SARS-CoV-2 variants. As for treatment: around 19 received Ad26.COV2.S at low or high dose, single or two shots; 5 received placebo; per-sample allocation not given. Following the first vaccine or placebo injection, samples were taken on day 63. Measured with immunoSEQ multiplex PCR; TCRdb has only the in-frame clones, and not every one. The table records hundreds of thousands of clones, 75% to 95% of them present only once. J was trimmed by 6 bases and V by 2 bases; bases with no gene match: 3. The germline V gene encodes CDR1 SGHRS and CDR2 YFSETQ. The CDR3 contains 14 residues.

This sequence originates from a person between 18 and 65 years old who received the Ad26.COV2.S COVID-19 vaccine or a placebo. The chain recombines TRBV5-1 with TRBJ2-2, with 8 bases that match TRBD1. Here the sequenced sample was peripheral blood, taken in a trial of Ad26.COV2.S vaccine versus placebo. CDR3 DNA sequence: TGCGCCAGCAGCTTAGGACAGGGTTCCGGGGAGCTGTTTTTT. It encodes CASSLGQGSGELFF.